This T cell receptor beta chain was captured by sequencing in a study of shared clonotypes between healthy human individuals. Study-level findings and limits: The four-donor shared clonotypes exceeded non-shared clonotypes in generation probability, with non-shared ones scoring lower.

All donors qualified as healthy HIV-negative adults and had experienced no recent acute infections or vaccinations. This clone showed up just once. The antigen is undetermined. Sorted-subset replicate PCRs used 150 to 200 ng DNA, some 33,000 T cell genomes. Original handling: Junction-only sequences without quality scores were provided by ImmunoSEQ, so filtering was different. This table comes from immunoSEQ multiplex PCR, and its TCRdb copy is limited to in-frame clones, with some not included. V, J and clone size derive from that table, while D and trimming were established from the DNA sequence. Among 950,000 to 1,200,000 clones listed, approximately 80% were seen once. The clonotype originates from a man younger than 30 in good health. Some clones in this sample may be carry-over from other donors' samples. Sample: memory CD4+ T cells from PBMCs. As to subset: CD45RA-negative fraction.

The CDR3 coding sequence is TGTGCCAGCAGTTTAGTCGGACAGGTTCGAGAACTGTTTTTT. Protein: CASSLVGQVRELFF. The rearrangement joins TRBV28 to TRBJ1-4; 7 nucleotides match TRBD1. Germline V lookup: CDR1 MDHEN, CDR2 SYDVKM. The CDR3 covers 14 residues. The V gene end was trimmed by 2 bases and the J gene end by 12 bases; junction bases not matched to a gene: 9.